This TCR beta chain was recovered during a study of long-term antiretroviral therapy in people with HIV. Regarding the study as a whole: In samples taken after ART, diversity increased but remained below transplant donor control levels. Specimen acquisition occurred between about 2004 and 2017, potentially under older ART regimens. Therapy changes, viral resistance and ART adherence were not documented in the available data.

Survey level was the resolution at which the v3.0 immunoSEQ assay ran. Sequencing was performed with immunoSEQ multiplex PCR; in TCRdb, only in-frame clones are kept and a portion is missing. The data show 35,000 to 45,000 clones, roughly four fifths seen once. CDR1 and CDR2 (germline): ENHRY, SYGVKD. The CDR3 sequence is 13 residues long. Trimming pared 3 bases from V and 2 bases from J, leaving 7 bases between. Turning to this clone: Its antigen is unidentified.

The chain has TRBV10-3 and TRBJ1-2, with D unclear. The sequence was collected from a man aged 18 to 30 with HIV. This specimen was unsorted PBMCs, taken 0.3 years after starting antiretroviral therapy. The CDR3 reads CAISESVNYGYTF. DNA for the CDR3: TGTGCCATCAGTGAATCGGTAAACTATGGCTACACCTTC.